This T cell receptor beta chain appears in the sequencing data of a study of regulatory T cells in long-lasting Graves disease (dated by TCRdb to 2020 to 2023). For the study in its entirety: Persistent Graves' disease meant more than 5 years of antithyroid drug treatment with TSH receptor autoantibodies that stayed positive. Persistent Graves' disease patients in the clinical cohort had taken antithyroid drugs for roughly ten years on average. A total of approximately 35 samples underwent TCR sequencing: about 13 from persistent and roughly 20 from newly diagnosed Graves' disease patients. This study used TCR sequencing and RNA sequencing of peripheral blood to compare persistent Graves' disease patients against newly diagnosed Graves' disease patients. The study was registered as a clinical trial and conducted in China.

The CDR3, from cysteine to phenylalanine, totals 16 residues. The kept DNA is CDR3 alone, 48 bases in frame from the first base. The germline V gene (reference sequence) provides CDR1 SEHNR and CDR2 FQNEAQ. At the junction V is shortened by 5 bases and J by 4 bases; bases outside the gene matches: 10. Concerning this clonotype: There is no known antigen for this receptor. Within one base of it there is no much larger clone, and no base qualities were kept.

Study-wide findings and limitations: Preferential use of TRBV28, TRBJ1-2 and TRBJ2-5 was observed in persistent disease, whereas TRBV20-1 and TRBJ2-1 were favored in newly diagnosed disease. Sequencing and analysis were limited to the TCR beta chain. Only peripheral blood was studied, because thyroid tissue, the primary lesion, was inaccessible. The authors acknowledged the small sample size as a limitation that may reduce accuracy. Compared with newly diagnosed patients, patients with persistent Graves' disease had lower TCR Shannon entropy and fewer highly expanded clones, which suggests clonal expansion. A larger number of public clonotypes was shared among persistent patients (more than 2,500) than among newly diagnosed patients (around 870).

The method behind the library was multiplex PCR. This sample was sequenced with an Illumina HiSeq 4000. To build TCR beta libraries, CDR3 regions were amplified by Arm-PCR using iRepertoire HTBI primers. Before sequencing, the PCR products underwent gel purification. Turning to the authors' computational methods: Gene usage analysis of CDR3 amino acid clonotypes used the approximately 56 TRBV and fewer than 15 TRBJ segments found across samples. COPE and FqMerger were used to merge the filtered high-quality paired reads into contigs. Contigs were aligned with BLAST to IMGT TRBV, TRBD and TRBJ reference genes, and CDR3 was defined per IMGT. Highly expanded clones were defined as clonotypes with a frequency above 0.1%. Shannon entropy served as the measure of repertoire diversity, while the Gini coefficient captured V-J evenness. A clonotype was considered public if more than one individual shared it. TCRdb trimmed public reads at Q25 via fastp, called clones via MiXCR and kept in-frame beta chains. Here each entry gathers all rows of one CDR3 protein and keeps the most common genes and DNA. The V and J calls and clone size are TCRdb's, not the authors'. The sample table shows roughly 400,000 distinct CDR3 sequences, and approximately 22% are seen once. The ten largest clones capture 14% of the sample.

The time point label, as the study defines it: persistent/refractory GD, antithyroid drugs over 5 years with positive TRAb. RNA was extracted from PBMCs in TRIzol for both TCR sequencing and RNA sequencing. Graves' disease was diagnosed according to American Thyroid Association guidelines. Patients for the study were recruited at an endocrinology department in Xi'an, China. From each patient, about 9 milliliters of peripheral blood was collected into an EDTA anticoagulant tube. Ficoll Paque Plus density gradient separation was used to isolate PBMCs, and no further T cell sorting was performed. RNA quality was checked with an Agilent 2100 Bioanalyzer and agarose gel, and concentration with a NanoDrop 2000.

This specimen consisted of peripheral blood mononuclear cells (PBMCs), obtained when the disease was refractory, from a patient treated with antithyroid drugs. The sequence links TRBV7-9 to TRBJ2-2; 7 nucleotides in the junction match TRBD1. This clonotype was sampled from a female donor with Graves disease. CDR3 protein: CASSVTGVSGTGELFF. The DNA sequence is given as TGTGCCAGCAGCGTAACAGGGGTTTCAGGCACCGGGGAGCTGTTTTTT.